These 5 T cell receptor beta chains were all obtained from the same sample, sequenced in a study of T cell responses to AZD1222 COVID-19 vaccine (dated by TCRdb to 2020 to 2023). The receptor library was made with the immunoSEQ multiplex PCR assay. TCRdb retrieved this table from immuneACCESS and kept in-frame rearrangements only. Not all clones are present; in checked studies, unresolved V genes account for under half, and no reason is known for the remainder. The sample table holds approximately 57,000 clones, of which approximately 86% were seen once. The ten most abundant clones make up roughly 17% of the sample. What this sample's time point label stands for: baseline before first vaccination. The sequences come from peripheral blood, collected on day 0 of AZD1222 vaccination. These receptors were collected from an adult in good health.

The chain's CDR3 is CASRPLGQINTEAFF. The CDR3 DNA follows: TGTGCCAGCAGGCCCCTGGGACAGATAAACACTGAAGCTTTCTTT. The gene calls are TRBV2 and TRBJ1-1, with 7 bases fitting TRBD1. This CDR3 comprises 15 residues. Unmatched junction bases numbered 9, after V lost 6 bases and J lost 2 bases. Germline V gives CDR1 SNHLY, CDR2 FYNNEI.

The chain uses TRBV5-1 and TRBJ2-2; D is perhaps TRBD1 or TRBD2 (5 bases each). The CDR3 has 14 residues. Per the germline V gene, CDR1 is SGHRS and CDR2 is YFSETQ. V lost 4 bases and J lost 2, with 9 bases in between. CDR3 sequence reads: CASSGGQNTGELFF. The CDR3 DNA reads TGCGCCAGCAGCGGAGGACAAAACACCGGGGAGCTGTTTTTT.

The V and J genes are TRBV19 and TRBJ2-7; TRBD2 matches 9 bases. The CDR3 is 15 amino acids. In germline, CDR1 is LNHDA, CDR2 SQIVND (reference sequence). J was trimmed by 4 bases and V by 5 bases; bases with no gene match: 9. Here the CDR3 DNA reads TGTGCCAGTAGTGCCAGACTAGCGGTTAGGTACGAGCAGTACTTC. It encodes CASSARLAVRYEQYF.

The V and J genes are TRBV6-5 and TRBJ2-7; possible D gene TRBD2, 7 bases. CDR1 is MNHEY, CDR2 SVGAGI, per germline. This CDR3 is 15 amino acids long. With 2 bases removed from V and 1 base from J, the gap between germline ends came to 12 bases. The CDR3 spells CASSYRRGGSYEQYF. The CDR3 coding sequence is TGTGCCAGCAGTTACAGGAGGGGGGGGTCCTACGAGCAGTACTTC.

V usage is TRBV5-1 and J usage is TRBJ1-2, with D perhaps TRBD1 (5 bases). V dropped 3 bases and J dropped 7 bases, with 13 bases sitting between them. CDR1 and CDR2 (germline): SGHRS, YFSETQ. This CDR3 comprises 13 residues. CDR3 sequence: CASSSPGIRGYTF. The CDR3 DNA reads TGCGCCAGCAGCTCCCCAGGGATTCGTGGCTACACCTTC.